This T cell receptor (beta chain) comes out of a study of PD-1 blockade in classical Hodgkin lymphoma. Study-wide points: Those starting nivolumab under 1 year post-ASCT were excluded.

The V gene's germline CDR1 is SGHTA and CDR2 FQGNSA. V was cut by 1 base and J by 6 bases, with 3 bases left in between. This CDR3 spans 11 amino acids. Measured with immunoSEQ multiplex PCR; TCRdb has only the in-frame clones, and not every one. The sample includes roughly 32,000 clones, approximately 80% seen only once; the top ten take 25% to 40%. Relapse was seen in all patients after autologous stem cell transplantation, and brentuximab vedotin exposure was variable. Progressive disease, partial response or complete response was each patient's best response. Notes on this clone: The antigen is unknown.

V and J are TRBV7-2 and TRBJ2-5; D gene uncertain. The sequence was collected from a human donor with classical Hodgkin lymphoma. The source was peripheral blood mononuclear cells (PBMCs), collected at baseline. For the CDR3, the DNA is TGTGCCAGCAGCTTAGTCCAGACCCAGTACTTC. This codes for CASSLVQTQYF.